This T cell receptor (beta chain) was recovered during a study of blood T cell repertoires in COVID-19. This clone was observed a single time. TCRdb's copy holds only in-frame clones and misses some; the assay was immunoSEQ multiplex PCR. The repertoire includes around 300,000 clones, around four fifths of them detected once, and approximately 9% sits in the top ten. The CDR3 extends over 15 amino acids. The J segment lost 7 bases and the V segment lost 8 bases, leaving 8 bases of the junction unmatched. Germline V gives CDR1 MNHEY, CDR2 SVGAGI. The clonotype was recovered from a woman between 50 and 59 years old who had recovered from COVID-19. This chain links TRBV6-5 with TRBJ2-1, with 13 bases matching TRBD2. What was sequenced was peripheral blood. The CDR3 protein is CASGIKTSGRNEQFF. CDR3 in DNA: TGTGCCAGCGGGATAAAGACTAGCGGGAGGAATGAGCAGTTCTTC.